Listed here are 19 T cell receptor beta chains from one sample, sequenced in a study of PD-1 blockade in classical Hodgkin lymphoma. The protocol was immunoSEQ multiplex PCR, while the TCRdb copy is restricted to in-frame clones and leaves out a portion. This sample has roughly 42,000 clones; about 71% occur once, and the top ten carry over 2.5%. Autologous stem cell transplantation was followed by relapse in every patient, and brentuximab vedotin exposure varied. Material: peripheral blood mononuclear cells (PBMCs), obtained at baseline. Every receptor here comes from a human donor with classical Hodgkin lymphoma.

The sample holds one count of this clone. The chain is built from TRBV19 and TRBJ2-3; 7 bases are a match to TRBD2. This CDR3 is built from 16 residues. Germline CDR1 and CDR2: LNHDA and SQIVND (reference sequence). The ends lost 9 bases at V and 0 bases at J; junction bases unmatched: 12. This CDR3 reads CARAGGGRGSTDTQYF. CDR3 nucleotide sequence: TGTGCCAGAGCCGGCGGCGGGAGAGGTAGCACAGATACGCAGTATTTT. Variable domain in full (rest from reference TRBV19 and TRBJ2-3): DGGITQSPKYLFRKEGQNVTLSCEQNLNHDAMYWYRQDPGQGLRLIYYSQIVNDFQKGDIAEGYSVSREKKESFPLTVTSAQKNPTAFYLCARAGGGRGSTDTQYFGPGTRLTVL.

This clone was seen more than once but under ten times. V usage is TRBV27 and J usage is TRBJ2-1; the D is unclear. Germline lookup yields CDR1 MNHEY and CDR2 SMNVEV (reference sequence). The CDR3 consists of 13 residues. Trimming shortened V by 7 bases and J by 8 bases, and 15 bases separated the two germline ends. The CDR3 loop reads CASTGTGSDEQFF. CDR3 bases: TGTGCCAGCACTGGCACGGGTTCGGATGAGCAGTTCTTC.

J is TRBJ2-2 and V is TRBV7-9; TRBD1 agrees at 10 bases. In germline, CDR1 is SEHNR, CDR2 FQNEAQ (reference sequence). This CDR3 comprises 17 residues. V was clipped by 4 bases and J by 7 bases; unmatched bases: 12. Written as DNA, the CDR3 is TGTGCCAGCAGCTCACCCGGGACAGGGGAACGTAACGGGGAGCTGTTTTTT. This translates into CASSSPGTGERNGELFF.

This chain links TRBV7-9 with TRBJ1-2; D call uncertain. The V end lost 1 base, the J end lost 5 bases, and 5 bases lay between the germline ends. There are 12 residues in the CDR3. Germline lookup yields CDR1 SEHNR and CDR2 FQNEAQ (reference sequence). DNA of the CDR3: TGTGCCAGCAGCTTAGAGGGATATGGCTACACCTTC. Translating gives CASSLEGYGYTF.

The chain links TRBV7-3 to TRBJ2-3, with D possibly matching TRBD1 (5 bases). The CDR3 has 13 amino acids. V lost 10 bases and J lost 4, with 15 bases in between. Germline CDR1 is SGHTA and CDR2 is FQGTGA. Here the CDR3 reads CAMGKGAADTQYF. The CDR3 coding sequence is TGTGCCATGGGTAAAGGGGCCGCAGATACGCAGTATTTT. Filled out from reference TRBV7-3 and TRBJ2-3, the complete variable domain reads GAGVSQTPSNKVTEKGKYVELRCDPISGHTALYWYRQSLGQGPEFLIYFQGTGAADDSGLPNDRFFAVRPEGSVSTLKIQRTERGDSAVYLCAMGKGAADTQYFGPGTRLTVL.

V usage is TRBV6-5 and J usage is TRBJ1-2; D remains unclear. The CDR3 length is 12 residues. The V end lost 9 bases, the J end lost 7 bases, and 15 bases lay between the germline ends. Germline V gene data show CDR1 as MNHEY and CDR2 as SVGAGI. As DNA, the CDR3 is TGTGCCAGTCGCCCGACGGGATTTGGCTACACCTTC. This gives the protein CASRPTGFGYTF.

The chain employs TRBV6-6 and TRBJ1-1; possible D gene TRBD1, 5 bases. The CDR3 is 14 amino acids. Trimming took 4 bases from V and 1 from J, leaving 10 bases between them. Germline V gene data show CDR1 as MNHNY and CDR2 as SVGAGI (reference sequence). The CDR3 nucleotides read TGTGCCAGCAGTTTAACGGGACGGAACACTGAAGCTTTCTTT. This translates into CASSLTGRNTEAFF.

V is TRBV21-1 and J is TRBJ1-1. TRBV21-1 is recorded as a pseudogene. The CDR3 has 15 residues. The CDR3 region is CASSKKGERNTEAFF. In nucleotides, the CDR3 is TGTGCCAGCAGCAAAAAGGGAGAGCGGAATACTGAAGCTTTCTTT.

This clone occurred once. The CDR3 DNA follows: TGTGCCAGTACCCCGCTGGGGGGGCAAGGCTACGAGCAGTACTTC. Translated, it gives CASTPLGGQGYEQYF. The J gene is TRBJ2-7, the V gene TRBV19, with a tentative D call TRBD2 (7 bases). CDR1 and CDR2 from the germline V gene are LNHDA and SQIVND (reference sequence). The CDR3 runs 15 residues. V lost 7 bases and J lost 3, with 19 bases in between.

This clone was seen more than once but under ten times. DNA for the CDR3: TGTGCCAGTAGTATTCATGCGAACAATGAGCAGTTCTTC. It yields the protein CASSIHANNEQFF. The V gene is TRBV19, the J gene TRBJ2-1; D call uncertain. This CDR3 region has 13 residues. Germline CDR1 and CDR2: LNHDA and SQIVND (reference sequence). V was trimmed by 3 bases and J by 5 bases, leaving 8 bases between them.

The gene calls are TRBV7-7 and TRBJ2-5, with 10 bases fitting TRBD2. The length of the CDR3 is 18 residues. Unmatched junction bases numbered 11, after V lost 0 bases and J lost 4 bases. Germline CDR1 is SSHAT and CDR2 is FNYEAQ (reference sequence). The CDR3 bases are TGTGCCAGCAGCTTAGCTTTGGCACTAGCGGGGTCAATAGAGACCCAGTACTTC. It specifies CASSLALALAGSIETQYF.

The V and J genes are TRBV5-5 and TRBJ1-2, with D uncertain. CDR1 is SGHKS and CDR2 is YYEKEE in the germline V gene (reference sequence). This CDR3 region has 15 residues. V was pared by 2 bases and J by 0 bases, with 11 bases between. CDR3 DNA sequence: TGTGCCAGCAGCTTTTATAAGCCGTCTAACTATGGCTACACCTTC. This encodes CASSFYKPSNYGYTF.

The rearrangement links TRBV5-1 to TRBJ2-1; D might be TRBD1 (6 bases). Germline-derived CDR1 and CDR2 are SGHRS and YFSETQ. The CDR3 length is 14 residues. V was trimmed by 0 bases and J by 4 bases, leaving 8 bases between them. The CDR3 nucleotides read TGCGCCAGCAGCTTGGGACAGGATTACAATGAGCAGTTCTTC. This translates into CASSLGQDYNEQFF.

The chain has TRBV7-6 and TRBJ1-3; D is undetermined. The length of the CDR3 is 14 residues. CDR1 is SGHVS, CDR2 FNYEAQ, per germline. V was clipped by 0 bases and J by 2 bases, with 5 bases between them. The CDR3 spells CASSLAPAGNTIYF. The CDR3 DNA reads as TGTGCCAGCAGCTTAGCTCCGGCTGGAAACACCATATATTTT.

This clone was recorded a few times. The chain joins TRBV9 to TRBJ1-3, with no clear D. Per germline, CDR1 SGDLS and CDR2 YYNGEE. The V and J ends lost 0 bases and 0 bases respectively, with 10 bases between them. This CDR3 comprises 16 residues. The CDR3 is CASSVGTGSSGNTIYF. The CDR3 DNA reads TGTGCCAGCAGCGTAGGGACGGGGAGCTCTGGAAACACCATATATTTT.

V usage is TRBV7-3 and J usage is TRBJ2-1; 7 nucleotides match TRBD1. The trim removed 1 base at V and 0 bases at J, leaving 9 bases unmatched. CDR3 length: 18 amino acids. Germline values: CDR1 SGHTA, CDR2 FQGTGA. The CDR3, as DNA: TGTGCCAGCAGCTTAAGTTCCGACCAGGGGGTCTCCTACAATGAGCAGTTCTTC. As protein: CASSLSSDQGVSYNEQFF.

This chain connects TRBV21-1 to TRBJ2-7; the tabulated D call, TRBD2, remains unverified against the DNA. TRBV21-1 is termed a pseudogene. CDR3 length equals 16 residues. Here the CDR3 reads CASSNGTGCPDYEQYF. The DNA for the CDR3 is TGTGCCAGCAGCAACGGTACGGGATGCCCAGACTACGAGCAGTACTTC.

This sequence joins TRBV5-1 and TRBJ2-7; possible D gene TRBD1, 5 bases. CDR3 length: 16 residues. V was trimmed by 1 base and J by 6 bases, leaving 20 bases between them. Germline V CDR1 and CDR2: SGHRS, YFSETQ. The CDR3 region has the DNA TGCGCCAGCAGCTTGTCAGGCCAGGGAAGTTCGGGCGAGCAGTACTTC. Translation gives CASSLSGQGSSGEQYF.

CDR3 region: CASSPGTDSNQPQHF. DNA for the CDR3: TGTGCCAGCTCCCCCGGGACCGATAGCAATCAGCCCCAGCATTTT. V is TRBV18 and J is TRBJ1-5; D perhaps matches TRBD1 (5 bases). V dropped 6 bases and J dropped 0 bases, with 12 bases sitting between them. CDR1 and CDR2 (germline): KGHSH, LQKENI. This CDR3 has 15 amino acids.